The 17 T cell receptor beta chains in this list originate from one sample, sequenced in a study of T-cell memory formation after mild COVID-19. From the 5' RACE reads, TCRdb called clonotypes with MiXCR, one entry per CDR3 protein. The top ten hold more than 10% of the sample, which has 450,000 to 700,000 distinct CDR3 sequences, about a sixth seen once. Specimen: PBMCs or a T cell subset sorted from them (not recorded which). These receptors all come from an adult woman who had mild COVID-19 (a few samples of this study predate the infection). Cell type and time point are not known.

This clonotype was counted between two and nine times. This sequence joins TRBV18 and TRBJ2-2; 11 bases match TRBD1. The CDR3 has 15 amino acids. The germline V gene has CDR1 KGHSH and CDR2 LQKENI. V trimming: 6 bases; J trimming: 7 bases; junction bases outside the gene matches: 7. In nucleotides, the CDR3 is TGTGCCAGCTCCCCCCGGACAGGGGGCATCGGGGAGCTGTTTTTT. This translates into CASSPRTGGIGELFF.

The CDR3 here is CASSLGKLAGASYNEQFF. In DNA, the CDR3 is TGTGCCAGCAGCTTAGGAAAACTAGCGGGAGCTTCCTACAATGAGCAGTTCTTC. The chain carries TRBV11-2 and TRBJ2-1, with 11 bases matching TRBD2. Trimming took 1 base from V and 1 from J; bases not matched to a gene: 6. The V gene's germline CDR1 is SGHAT and CDR2 FQNNGV. The CDR3 sequence is 18 residues long.

The V gene is TRBV5-1, the J gene TRBJ2-1; weak D call: TRBD1 (5 bases). Per the germline V gene, CDR1 is SGHRS and CDR2 is YFSETQ. The CDR3 contains 15 residues. V lost 3 bases and J lost 0, with 10 bases in between. This CDR3 is CASSSRTSSYNEQFF. In DNA form, the CDR3 reads TGCGCCAGCAGCTCAAGGACAAGCTCCTACAATGAGCAGTTCTTC.

This clonotype occurred a few times. The V gene is TRBV12-3 or TRBV12-4, the J gene TRBJ1-1, with D hard to call. The germline V and J ends were trimmed by 3 bases and 4 bases, with 12 bases remaining between them. The CDR3 covers 14 residues. CDR3 DNA: TGTGCCAGCAGTTTGAAGGCAGGAGTCACTGAAGCTTTCTTT. This gives the protein CASSLKAGVTEAFF.

Only one count was recorded for this clonotype. J is TRBJ2-5 and V is TRBV12-3 or TRBV12-4; either TRBD1 or TRBD2 may fit D (6 bases each). The CDR3 is made up of 12 amino acids. The V end lost 9 bases, the J end lost 3 bases, and 11 bases lay between the germline ends. In DNA, the CDR3 is TGTGCCAGGCCCGGGGGCGAAGAGACCCAGTACTTC. This codes for CARPGGEETQYF.

This clonotype was seen more than once but under ten times. The CDR3 sequence: CASTELAGGTETQYF. The CDR3 DNA reads TGTGCCAGCACAGAATTAGCGGGGGGGACAGAGACCCAGTACTTC. The chain has TRBV3-1 and TRBJ2-5; 11 nucleotides match TRBD2. The junction had 8 bases not matched to a gene; V was cut back by 7 bases and J by 4 bases. Germline V lookup: CDR1 LGHDT, CDR2 YNNKEL (reference sequence). The length of the CDR3 is 15 residues.

This clonotype was counted between two and nine times. The chain links TRBV9 to TRBJ2-5, with TRBD1 identical over 10 bases. Germline trimming cut 6 bases from V and 4 bases from J; bases unmatched to any gene: 9. Germline CDR1 SGDLS, CDR2 YYNGEE. This CDR3 region has 15 residues. CDR3 amino acids: CASNRLGQGIETQYF. For the CDR3, the DNA is TGTGCCAGCAACCGACTGGGACAGGGGATAGAGACCCAGTACTTC.

This clonotype was counted only a few times. This chain joins TRBV2 and TRBJ2-2; no clear D. The CDR3 loop spans 15 amino acids. The germline CDR1 and CDR2 sequences are SNHLY and FYNNEI. Trimming pared 3 bases from V and 5 bases from J, leaving 13 bases between. The CDR3 DNA is TGTGCCAGCAGTGATCATTTGATGGATACCGGGGAGCTGTTTTTT. It translates to CASSDHLMDTGELFF.

The sample holds many counts of this clonotype. This sequence joins TRBV6-2 or TRBV6-3 and TRBJ2-6, with D maybe TRBD1 (6 bases). The CDR3 consists of 15 residues. Germline-derived CDR1 and CDR2 are MNHEY and SVGEGT. V lost 4 bases to trimming and J lost 0 bases, with 7 bases between them. The chain's CDR3 is CASSWDNSGANVLTF. The CDR3, as DNA: TGTGCCAGCAGTTGGGACAACTCTGGGGCCAACGTCCTGACTTTC.

This clonotype occurred a few times. The chain employs TRBV14 and TRBJ1-6; no definite D call. Germline CDR1 reads SGHDN; CDR2 reads FVKESK. V lost 1 base and J 7 bases, leaving 8 bases between the germline ends. CDR3 length: 14 residues. The CDR3 DNA reads as TGTGCCAGCAGCCAAGTATTAGGAAATTCACCCCTCCACTTT. It yields the protein CASSQVLGNSPLHF.

V usage is TRBV25-1 and J usage is TRBJ1-2; D remains unclear. Germline loops: CDR1 MGHDK, CDR2 SYGVNS. The ends were cut back, 0 bases at V and 4 bases at J, with 15 bases in the middle. There are 16 residues in the CDR3. This CDR3 reads CASSEYSPGNLYGYTF. The CDR3 coding sequence is TGTGCCAGCAGTGAATATTCGCCCGGAAACCTCTATGGCTACACCTTC.

There are a few counts of this clonotype. J is TRBJ2-1 and V is TRBV19, with 7 nucleotides matching TRBD1. Germline CDR1 and CDR2: LNHDA and SQIVND (reference sequence). J was trimmed by 2 bases and V by 4 bases; bases with no gene match: 2. The CDR3 sequence is 14 residues long. This CDR3 reads CASSKGATYNEQFF. For the CDR3, the DNA is TGTGCCAGTAGTAAGGGGGCCACCTACAATGAGCAGTTCTTC.

This clonotype showed up just a few times. The chain employs TRBV15 and TRBJ1-3; TRBD1 matches 8 bases. Trimming at V came to 6 bases and at J to 0 bases, leaving 1 base not matched to a gene. The V gene's germline CDR1 is LNHNV and CDR2 YYDKDF (reference sequence). This CDR3 spans 14 amino acids. CDR3 bases: TGTGCCACCAGAGGGACAGGCTCTGGAAACACCATATATTTT. Its protein product is CATRGTGSGNTIYF. The full variable domain, with the rest looked up from reference TRBV15 and TRBJ1-3, is DAMVIQNPRYQVTQFGKPVTLSCSQTLNHNVMYWYQQKSSQAPKLLFHYYDKDFNNEADTPDNFQSRRPNTSFCFLDIRSPGLGDTAMYLCATRGTGSGNTIYFGEGSWLTVV.

The chain is built from TRBV7-9 and TRBJ1-4; D perhaps matches TRBD1 (6 bases). Trimming removed 1 base from V and 7 bases from J, with 16 bases in between. In germline, CDR1 is SEHNR, CDR2 FQNEAQ (reference sequence). The CDR3 has 16 amino acids. Written as DNA, the CDR3 is TGTGCCAGCAGCTTAGGCTCTTCGGCAGGGGTTGAAAAACTGTTTTTT. Residues: CASSLGSSAGVEKLFF.

This clonotype was observed a handful of times. V is TRBV7-2 and J is TRBJ2-1, with D perhaps assigned TRBD1 or TRBD2 (5 bases each). CDR3 size: 15 residues. V shed 5 bases and J shed 4 bases, with 15 bases lying between them. CDR1 and CDR2 from the germline V gene are SGHTA and FQGNSA. CDR3 region: CASSKMRGGYNEQFF. Written as DNA, the CDR3 is TGTGCCAGCAGCAAGATGAGGGGCGGTTACAATGAGCAGTTCTTC.

A few counts support this clonotype. The chain carries TRBV7-9 and TRBJ2-3, with D possibly matching TRBD1 (6 bases). The CDR3 is 15 residues long. Trimming shortened V by 5 bases and J by 0 bases, and 12 bases separated the two germline ends. Germline V gene data show CDR1 as SEHNR and CDR2 as FQNEAQ (reference sequence). The CDR3 DNA sequence: TGTGCCAGCAGCGAGGGGACATTCAGCACAGATACGCAGTATTTT. Translated: CASSEGTFSTDTQYF.

This clonotype was detected a few times. V usage is TRBV7-2 and J usage is TRBJ1-2; no reliable D call. V lost 1 base to trimming and J lost 7 bases, with 16 bases between them. Germline CDR1 is SGHTA and CDR2 is FQGNSA. There are 15 residues in the CDR3. The DNA of the CDR3 is TGTGCCAGCAGCTTAGACGCCCCAGGTTTTTTTGGCTACACCTTC. This sequence encodes CASSLDAPGFFGYTF.